A selection of T cell receptor beta chains follows, all from one sample in a study of T cells in Graves' hyperthyroidism and ophthalmopathy. TCRdb fed the multiplex PCR reads into MiXCR, producing one record per CDR3 protein. The data contain 500,000 to 550,000 distinct CDR3 sequences, approximately 20% of them singletons. The material sequenced was blood. The receptors derive from a middle-aged man with Graves' ophthalmopathy. Both conserved end residues are part of each CDR3. The D gene is left open where the match is weak. Rows give clone size only sometimes, using once, few, many, or a class for an expanded clone.

d_gene: TRBD2; j_gene: TRBJ2-3; v_gene: TRBV20-1; abundance: few; CDR3nt: TGCAGTGCTGAAAGGACTAGCGGGACCAGGGATACGCAGTATTTT; CDR3aa: CSAERTSGTRDTQYF
d_gene: TRBD1; j_gene: TRBJ2-3; v_gene: TRBV5-1; abundance: many; CDR3nt: TGCGCCAGCAGTCTCGGCAGGGGGCTAGATACGCAGTATTTT; CDR3aa: CASSLGRGLDTQYF
d_gene: .; j_gene: TRBJ2-1; v_gene: TRBV4-3; abundance: .; CDR3nt: TGCGCCAGCAGCCAAGGGGGAGCGATCTCCTACAATGAGCAGTTCTTC; CDR3aa: CASSQGGAISYNEQFF
d_gene: TRBD1; j_gene: TRBJ1-1; v_gene: TRBV30; abundance: many; CDR3nt: TGTGCCTGGAGTAACCCCGGACAGGGGGACACTGAAGCTTTCTTT; CDR3aa: CAWSNPGQGDTEAFF
d_gene: .; j_gene: TRBJ2-7; v_gene: TRBV9; abundance: .; CDR3nt: TGTGCCAGCAGTTTAGGGTCCGGGGGCGTGGGGAATGAGCAGTACTTC; CDR3aa: CASSLGSGGVGNEQYF
d_gene: .; j_gene: TRBJ1-1; v_gene: TRBV7-9; abundance: .; CDR3nt: TGTGCCAGCAGCTCAAAGACAGTTAACACTGAAGCTTTCTTT; CDR3aa: CASSSKTVNTEAFF
d_gene: .; j_gene: TRBJ2-1; v_gene: TRBV12-3/TRBV12-4; abundance: .; CDR3nt: TGTGCCAGCAGTTTTCCAGGAGGTGAGCAGTTCTTC; CDR3aa: CASSFPGGEQFF
d_gene: .; j_gene: TRBJ2-7; v_gene: TRBV2; abundance: many; CDR3nt: TGTGCCAGCTGGGACGGCGCACTAGAGCAGTACTTC; CDR3aa: CASWDGALEQYF
d_gene: TRBD2; j_gene: TRBJ2-7; v_gene: TRBV19; abundance: few; CDR3nt: TGTGCCAGTAGTCGGGCGGGAGGGCCCTACGAGCAGTACTTC; CDR3aa: CASSRAGGPYEQYF
d_gene: .; j_gene: TRBJ1-1; v_gene: TRBV3-1; abundance: many; CDR3nt: TGTGCCAGCAGCCCAGGTTGGGTATCTGAAGCTTTCTTT; CDR3aa: CASSPGWVSEAFF
d_gene: .; j_gene: TRBJ1-1; v_gene: TRBV11-2; abundance: many; CDR3nt: TGTGCCAGCAGCTTAGTCGGCAGCCCTGAAGCTTTCTTT; CDR3aa: CASSLVGSPEAFF
d_gene: .; j_gene: TRBJ2-1; v_gene: TRBV12-3/TRBV12-4; abundance: .; CDR3nt: TGTGCCAGCAGAGTGAGAATTAATGAGCAGTTCTTC; CDR3aa: CASRVRINEQFF
d_gene: .; j_gene: TRBJ2-7; v_gene: TRBV12-3/TRBV12-4; abundance: many; CDR3nt: TGTGCCAGCACCCGGACAATCCCCTACGAGCAGTACTTC; CDR3aa: CASTRTIPYEQYF
d_gene: .; j_gene: TRBJ1-1; v_gene: TRBV12-3/TRBV12-4; abundance: many; CDR3nt: TGTGCCAGCAGTTTATTCGAGAACACTGAAGCTTTCTTT; CDR3aa: CASSLFENTEAFF
d_gene: TRBD1; j_gene: TRBJ2-3; v_gene: TRBV28; abundance: many; CDR3nt: TGTGCCAGCAGTTCCCCCGGGACAGGGGGATTGGATACGCAGTATTTT; CDR3aa: CASSSPGTGGLDTQYF
d_gene: TRBD1; j_gene: TRBJ2-5; v_gene: TRBV13; abundance: many; CDR3nt: TGTGCCAGCAGGAAACAGGGGTTGGAGACCCAGTACTTC; CDR3aa: CASRKQGLETQYF
d_gene: .; j_gene: TRBJ1-1; v_gene: TRBV30; abundance: many; CDR3nt: TGTGCCTGGAGTCCCAGGGCCACTGAAGCTTTCTTT; CDR3aa: CAWSPRATEAFF
d_gene: .; j_gene: TRBJ2-5; v_gene: TRBV10-3; abundance: .; CDR3nt: TGTGCCACGTCGGACTACAAAGAGACCCAGTACTTC; CDR3aa: CATSDYKETQYF
d_gene: TRBD2; j_gene: TRBJ2-3; v_gene: TRBV5-1; abundance: .; CDR3nt: TGCGCCAGCAGTCGCGAAGAGACTAGGACTAGCGGGGGGACAGATACGCAGTATTTT; CDR3aa: CASSREETRTSGGTDTQYF
d_gene: .; j_gene: TRBJ1-1; v_gene: TRBV13; abundance: .; CDR3nt: TGTGCCAGCAGCCATACTTGGGGGGGAAACACTGAAGCTTTCTTT; CDR3aa: CASSHTWGGNTEAFF
d_gene: TRBD2; j_gene: TRBJ2-1; v_gene: TRBV7-2; abundance: many; CDR3nt: TGTGCCAGCAGCTGGGGGCTAGCGGGGATTGTAGATGAGCAGTTCTTC; CDR3aa: CASSWGLAGIVDEQFF
d_gene: TRBD2; j_gene: TRBJ2-3; v_gene: TRBV10-3; abundance: once; CDR3nt: TGTGCCATCAGTGAGGCCCTGGGACTAGCGGAGGGAGTGGATACGCAGTATTTT; CDR3aa: CAISEALGLAEGVDTQYF
d_gene: TRBD1; j_gene: TRBJ2-5; v_gene: TRBV20-1; abundance: .; CDR3nt: TGCAGTGCTAGAGCGGACAGGGCCGCCGTGCAGACCCAGTACTTC; CDR3aa: CSARADRAAVQTQYF
d_gene: .; j_gene: TRBJ1-1; v_gene: TRBV19; abundance: .; CDR3nt: TGTGCCAGTAGTATAGATGCGCTCAGTTGGCGGAGTGAAGCTTTCTTT; CDR3aa: CASSIDALSWRSEAFF
d_gene: TRBD2; j_gene: TRBJ2-1; v_gene: TRBV12-3/TRBV12-4; abundance: many; CDR3nt: TGTGCCAGCAGCCGAGGGACTAGCGCCTACAATGAGCAGTTCTTC; CDR3aa: CASSRGTSAYNEQFF
d_gene: TRBD1; j_gene: TRBJ2-3; v_gene: TRBV3-1; abundance: many; CDR3nt: TGTGCCAGCAGCCAAATCCGGGACAGCAGCACAGATACGCAGTATTTT; CDR3aa: CASSQIRDSSTDTQYF
d_gene: .; j_gene: TRBJ1-3; v_gene: TRBV12-3/TRBV12-4; abundance: many; CDR3nt: TGTGCCAGCAGCACCCTCGGATTTTCTGGAAACACCATATATTTT; CDR3aa: CASSTLGFSGNTIYF
d_gene: TRBD2; j_gene: TRBJ2-7; v_gene: TRBV20-1; abundance: many; CDR3nt: TGCAGTGCAAGCACGGGACTAGCGGGAATATACGAGCAGTACTTC; CDR3aa: CSASTGLAGIYEQYF
d_gene: TRBD1; j_gene: TRBJ2-7; v_gene: TRBV9; abundance: .; CDR3nt: TGTGCCAGCAGCGTATCGACAGGGAGCTACGAGCAGTACTTC; CDR3aa: CASSVSTGSYEQYF
d_gene: TRBD1; j_gene: TRBJ1-3; v_gene: TRBV12-3/TRBV12-4; abundance: .; CDR3nt: TGTGCCAGCAGTTTCGGGAGCAGGGGGCACAACACCATATATTTT; CDR3aa: CASSFGSRGHNTIYF
d_gene: TRBD2; j_gene: TRBJ2-1; v_gene: TRBV2; abundance: many; CDR3nt: TGTGCCAGCAGATGGCACGCAGCGGGAGGGGACAATGAGCAGTTCTTC; CDR3aa: CASRWHAAGGDNEQFF
d_gene: .; j_gene: TRBJ1-2; v_gene: TRBV7-9; abundance: .; CDR3nt: TGTGCCAGCAGCAGATTAACGACGGCGAACTATGGCTACACCTTC; CDR3aa: CASSRLTTANYGYTF
d_gene: .; j_gene: TRBJ1-1; v_gene: TRBV10-3; abundance: .; CDR3nt: TGTGCCATCAGTGCCTGGAACATGAACACTGAAGCTTTCTTT; CDR3aa: CAISAWNMNTEAFF
d_gene: TRBD1; j_gene: TRBJ2-6; v_gene: TRBV3-1; abundance: few; CDR3nt: TGTGCCAGCAGCCAGGACAGGGGGTCTTCTGGGGCCAACGTCCTGACTTTC; CDR3aa: CASSQDRGSSGANVLTF
d_gene: .; j_gene: TRBJ2-5; v_gene: TRBV6-1; abundance: .; CDR3nt: TGTGCCAGCAACGACTGGGCAGCACAGGAGACCCAGTACTTC; CDR3aa: CASNDWAAQETQYF
d_gene: .; j_gene: TRBJ2-2; v_gene: TRBV12-5; abundance: few; CDR3nt: TGTGCTAGTGGTTTGTGGCAGATCAGGGGGGAGCTGTTTTTT; CDR3aa: CASGLWQIRGELFF
d_gene: .; j_gene: TRBJ2-7; v_gene: TRBV28; abundance: many; CDR3nt: TGTGCCAGCAGTCACATTCGGGGCCTCTCCTACGAGCAGTACTTC; CDR3aa: CASSHIRGLSYEQYF
d_gene: .; j_gene: TRBJ2-2; v_gene: TRBV11-3; abundance: .; CDR3nt: TGTGCCAGCAGCTCCAAGCGGCCGGGGGAGCTGTTTTTT; CDR3aa: CASSSKRPGELFF
d_gene: TRBD2; j_gene: TRBJ2-3; v_gene: TRBV7-2; abundance: many; CDR3nt: TGTGCCAGCAGCTTAGCGGGGACTAGCGGAACAGATACGCAGTATTTT; CDR3aa: CASSLAGTSGTDTQYF
d_gene: .; j_gene: TRBJ1-1; v_gene: TRBV12-3/TRBV12-4; abundance: few; CDR3nt: TGTGCCAGCCAGCTGACGGAGAACACTGAAGCTTTCTTT; CDR3aa: CASQLTENTEAFF
d_gene: TRBD2; j_gene: TRBJ2-1; v_gene: TRBV9; abundance: few; CDR3nt: TGTGCCAGCAGCCGTAGCGGGAGCGAGGCCTACAATGAGCAGTTCTTC; CDR3aa: CASSRSGSEAYNEQFF
d_gene: TRBD2; j_gene: TRBJ2-3; v_gene: TRBV12-3/TRBV12-4; abundance: .; CDR3nt: TGTGCCAGCAGTTTTCGGGGGGGCAGAACAGATACGCAGTATTTT; CDR3aa: CASSFRGGRTDTQYF
d_gene: TRBD2; j_gene: TRBJ2-4; v_gene: TRBV7-2; abundance: once; CDR3nt: TGTGCCAGCAGCCTCCGGACTAGCGGGAGGGCCGGTGCCCAAAACATTCAGTACTTC; CDR3aa: CASSLRTSGRAGAQNIQYF
d_gene: .; j_gene: TRBJ1-2; v_gene: TRBV12-3/TRBV12-4; abundance: many; CDR3nt: TGTGCCAGCAGTCTTGGGGGGTACTATGGCTACACCTTC; CDR3aa: CASSLGGYYGYTF
d_gene: .; j_gene: TRBJ1-1; v_gene: TRBV7-9; abundance: many; CDR3nt: TGTGCCAGCAGCTTAGCGGAGATGAACACTGAAGCTTTCTTT; CDR3aa: CASSLAEMNTEAFF
d_gene: .; j_gene: TRBJ1-2; v_gene: TRBV25-1; abundance: few; CDR3nt: TGTGCCAGTCGGGCCCGAGATAGCTATGGCTACACCTTC; CDR3aa: CASRARDSYGYTF
d_gene: .; j_gene: TRBJ1-2; v_gene: TRBV5-8; abundance: .; CDR3nt: TGTGCCAGCAGCTCTGACGGGGGGCAGGGTGGCTACACCTTC; CDR3aa: CASSSDGGQGGYTF
d_gene: TRBD2; j_gene: TRBJ2-5; v_gene: TRBV27; abundance: .; CDR3nt: TGTGCCAGCAGTCTGACTAGCGGGCCTCAAGAGACCCAGTGCTTC; CDR3aa: CASSLTSGPQETQCF
d_gene: .; j_gene: TRBJ2-1; v_gene: TRBV20-1; abundance: few; CDR3nt: TGCAGTGCTAGAGATCTGACGCGACTAGTCGATTTTGAGCAGTTCTTC; CDR3aa: CSARDLTRLVDFEQFF
d_gene: TRBD1; j_gene: TRBJ1-5; v_gene: TRBV15; abundance: .; CDR3nt: TGTGCCACGGGACAGTACAATCAGCCCCAGCATTTT; CDR3aa: CATGQYNQPQHF
d_gene: .; j_gene: TRBJ2-5; v_gene: TRBV11-2; abundance: many; CDR3nt: TGTGCCAGCAGCCCGGGGAGCAGCTTAGGGAGGGAGACCCAGTACTTC; CDR3aa: CASSPGSSLGRETQYF
d_gene: .; j_gene: TRBJ1-5; v_gene: TRBV4-2; abundance: .; CDR3nt: TGTGCCAGCAGCCAATTCCAGGTGAACATGGCTGGTGGCAATCAGCCCCAGCATTTT; CDR3aa: CASSQFQVNMAGGNQPQHF
d_gene: .; j_gene: TRBJ2-7; v_gene: TRBV6-1; abundance: many; CDR3nt: TGTGCCAGCCGAAACTTAGGTGGCGAGCAGTACTTC; CDR3aa: CASRNLGGEQYF
d_gene: TRBD1; j_gene: TRBJ2-2; v_gene: TRBV5-4; abundance: few; CDR3nt: TGTGCCAGCAGCTTGAAGGGGGCGAACGCCGGGGAGCTGTTTTTT; CDR3aa: CASSLKGANAGELFF
d_gene: .; j_gene: TRBJ2-1; v_gene: TRBV28; abundance: .; CDR3nt: TGTGCCAGCAGTCCACGAGGAGGGAGGCACAATGAGCAGTTCTTC; CDR3aa: CASSPRGGRHNEQFF